This T cell receptor (beta chain) was captured by sequencing in a study of blood T cell repertoires in COVID-19. Study-level information: The United States, Italy and Spain supplied acute and convalescent COVID-19 samples. PBMCs, B-cell-depleted T cells, or T cells were the source of the cDNA or gDNA that made up the material.

A few counts support this clone. This CDR3 is 13 amino acids long. Germline V CDR1 and CDR2: KGHDR, SFDVKD. V was cut by 8 bases and J by 0 bases, with 6 bases left in between. In the original processing: By means of reference gene primer amplification, nucleated cell counts were estimated. The table came from immunoSEQ multiplex PCR; TCRdb's copy has only in-frame clones and leaves some out. V and J calls and clone size are as listed in that table; D and trimming were resolved from the DNA. This table holds approximately 500,000 clones, 85% to 90% found once. One Seattle source followed patients from active infection through their disease course.

The chain carries TRBV24-1 and TRBJ2-2; D is possibly TRBD2 (6 bases). The origin of this receptor is a man between 18 and 29 years old with COVID-19, enrolled during active disease. Sequenced sample: peripheral blood. CDR3 in DNA: TGTGCCACCACTAGCGCGAACACCGGGGAGCTGTTTTTT. It codes for CATTSANTGELFF.